The rows below give T cell receptor beta chains drawn from one sample of a study of OX40 agonist ivuxolimab in advanced cancers. Measured with immunoSEQ multiplex PCR; TCRdb has only the in-frame clones, and not every one. Among around 37,000 clones, roughly 80% were seen once, and the ten largest hold 20% to 25%. The sequenced sample was CD4+ or CD8+ T cells sorted from blood, obtained in a trial of the OX40 agonist ivuxolimab. Every receptor here comes from an adult with an advanced solid tumor such as melanoma, head and neck, liver or kidney cancer. CDR3s include the opening cysteine and the closing phenylalanine or tryptophan. D genes are given only for firm matches. Rows may omit the clone size; those that give it use once, few, many or a size class.

TRBJ1-1	TRBV5-4	once	-	CASSPETNTEAFF	TGTGCCAGCAGCCCGGAGACGAACACTGAAGCTTTCTTT
TRBJ2-3	TRBV28	-	-	CASRELPSTDTQYF	TGTGCCAGCAGAGAGTTGCCTAGCACAGATACGCAGTATTTT
TRBJ2-1	TRBV19	-	TRBD2	CASSITSGGPSSYNEQFF	TGTGCCAGTAGTATAACTAGCGGGGGGCCCAGCTCCTACAATGAGCAGTTCTTC
TRBJ2-3	TRBV27	medium-sized	-	CATSAWGSTDTQYF	TGTGCCACCTCCGCCTGGGGAAGCACAGATACGCAGTATTTT
TRBJ1-5	TRBV18	-	-	CASAPGDSSNQPQHF	TGTGCCAGCGCACCGGGAGACAGTAGCAATCAGCCCCAGCATTTT
TRBJ1-2	TRBV6-5	-	TRBD1	CASSYGGQNYGYTF	TGTGCCAGCAGTTACGGGGGACAGAACTATGGCTACACCTTC
TRBJ1-1	TRBV9	-	-	CASSVGVTNTEAFF	TGTGCCAGCAGCGTAGGGGTTACGAACACTGAAGCTTTCTTT
TRBJ1-3	TRBV6-5	-	-	CASRAGHTIYF	TGTGCCAGCAGGGCAGGACACACCATATATTTT
TRBJ2-7	TRBV6-1	-	-	CASSERGPTYEQYF	TGTGCCAGCAGTGAACGGGGCCCTACCTACGAGCAGTACTTC
TRBJ1-4	TRBV30	-	-	CAWAYPGAGEKLFF	TGTGCCTGGGCTTACCCAGGGGCAGGTGAAAAACTGTTTTTT
TRBJ1-4	TRBV7-9	-	-	CASSWGYGKGGREKLFF	TGTGCCAGCAGCTGGGGATATGGAAAAGGGGGTCGGGAAAAACTGTTTTTT
TRBJ1-2	TRBV7-6	-	-	CASSLGGNDGYTF	TGTGCCAGCAGCTTAGGGGGGAACGATGGCTACACCTTC
TRBJ2-1	TRBV19	-	TRBD2	CASSIAPRDYPYNEQFF	TGTGCCAGTAGTATAGCACCCCGGGACTACCCTTACAATGAGCAGTTCTTC
TRBJ2-7	TRBV27	-	TRBD1	CASSLSGTGNEQYF	TGTGCCAGCAGTTTATCCGGGACAGGGAACGAGCAGTACTTC
TRBJ2-5	TRBV7-2	-	-	CASSLVSAIQETQYF	TGTGCCAGCAGCTTAGTTAGCGCCATCCAAGAGACCCAGTACTTC
TRBJ2-1	TRBV27	-	-	CASTWGPSHNEQFF	TGTGCCAGTACATGGGGTCCCAGTCACAATGAGCAGTTCTTC